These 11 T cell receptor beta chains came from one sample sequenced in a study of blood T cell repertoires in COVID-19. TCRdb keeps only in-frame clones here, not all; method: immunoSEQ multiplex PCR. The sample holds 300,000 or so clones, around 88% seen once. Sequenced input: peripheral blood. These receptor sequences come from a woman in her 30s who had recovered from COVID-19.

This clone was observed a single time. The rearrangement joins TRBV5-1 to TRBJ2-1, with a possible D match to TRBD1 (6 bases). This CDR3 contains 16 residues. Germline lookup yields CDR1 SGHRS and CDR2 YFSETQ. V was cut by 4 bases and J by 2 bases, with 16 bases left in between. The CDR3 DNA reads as TGCGCCAGCAGCGCCCTACAGGGTGGGCCCTACAATGAGCAGTTCTTC. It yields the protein CASSALQGGPYNEQFF.

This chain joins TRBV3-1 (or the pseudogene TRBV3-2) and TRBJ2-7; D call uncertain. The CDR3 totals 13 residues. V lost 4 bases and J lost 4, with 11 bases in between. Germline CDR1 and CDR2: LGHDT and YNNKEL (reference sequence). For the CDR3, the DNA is TGTGCCAGCAGCCTCTCATTGAGTTACGAGCAGTACTTC. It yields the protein CASSLSLSYEQYF.

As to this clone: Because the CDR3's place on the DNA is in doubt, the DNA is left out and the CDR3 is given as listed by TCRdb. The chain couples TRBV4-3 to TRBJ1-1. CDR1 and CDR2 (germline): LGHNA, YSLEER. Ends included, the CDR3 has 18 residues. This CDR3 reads CASSQIFRGRERDTEAFF.

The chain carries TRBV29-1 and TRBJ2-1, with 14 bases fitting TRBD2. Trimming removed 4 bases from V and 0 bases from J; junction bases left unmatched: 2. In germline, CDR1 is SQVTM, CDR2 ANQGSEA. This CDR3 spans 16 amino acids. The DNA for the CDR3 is TGCAGCGTTGGGACTAGCGGGGGGTACTCCTACAATGAGCAGTTCTTC. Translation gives CSVGTSGGYSYNEQFF.

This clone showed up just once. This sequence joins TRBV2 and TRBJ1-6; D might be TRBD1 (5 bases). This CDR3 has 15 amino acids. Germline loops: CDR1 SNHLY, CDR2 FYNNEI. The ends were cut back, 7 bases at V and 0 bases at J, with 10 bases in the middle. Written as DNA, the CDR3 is TGTGCCAGCAAACAGGAAAGCTCCTATAATTCACCCCTCCACTTT. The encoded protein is CASKQESSYNSPLHF.

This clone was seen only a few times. The CDR3 reads CASSSFGQDTNYGYTF. CDR3 DNA: TGTGCCAGCAGCTCATTCGGACAGGATACTAACTATGGCTACACCTTC. V is TRBV7-8 and J is TRBJ1-2; 7 nucleotides line up with TRBD1. V lost 4 bases and J lost 0; bases outside the gene matches: 8. The CDR3 is 16 amino acids. Germline CDR1 is SGHVS and CDR2 is FQNEAQ.

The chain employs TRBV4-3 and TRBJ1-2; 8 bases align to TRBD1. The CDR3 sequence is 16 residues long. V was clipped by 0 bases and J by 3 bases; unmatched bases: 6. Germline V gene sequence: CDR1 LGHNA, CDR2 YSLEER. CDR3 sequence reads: CASSQDAQGADYGYTF. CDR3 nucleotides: TGCGCCAGCAGCCAAGATGCTCAGGGGGCGGACTATGGCTACACCTTC.

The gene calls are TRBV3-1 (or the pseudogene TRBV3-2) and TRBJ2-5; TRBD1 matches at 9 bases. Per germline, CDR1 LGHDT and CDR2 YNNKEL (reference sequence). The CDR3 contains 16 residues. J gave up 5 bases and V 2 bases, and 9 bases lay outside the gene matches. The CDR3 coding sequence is TGTGCCAGCAGCCAACTCACAGGGGGCCTGACGGAGACCCAGTACTTC. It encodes CASSQLTGGLTETQYF.

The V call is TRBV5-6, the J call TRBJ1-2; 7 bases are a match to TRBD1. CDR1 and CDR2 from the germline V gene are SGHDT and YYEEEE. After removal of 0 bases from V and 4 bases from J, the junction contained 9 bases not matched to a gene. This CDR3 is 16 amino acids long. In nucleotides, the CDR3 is TGTGCCAGCAGCTTGGAGCAGGGACAGTTAGCCTATGGCTACACCTTC. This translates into CASSLEQGQLAYGYTF.

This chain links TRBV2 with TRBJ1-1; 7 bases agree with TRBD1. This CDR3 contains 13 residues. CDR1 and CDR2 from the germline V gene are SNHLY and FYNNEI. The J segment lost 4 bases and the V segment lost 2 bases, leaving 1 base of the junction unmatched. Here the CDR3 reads CASSESGGTEAFF. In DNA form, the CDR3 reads TGTGCCAGCAGTGAATCAGGGGGCACTGAAGCTTTCTTT.

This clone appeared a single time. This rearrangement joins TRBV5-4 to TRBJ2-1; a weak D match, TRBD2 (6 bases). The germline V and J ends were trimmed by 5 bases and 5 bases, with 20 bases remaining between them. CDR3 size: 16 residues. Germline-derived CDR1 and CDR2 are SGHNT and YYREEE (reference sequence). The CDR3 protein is CASSSRRAGRNNEQFF. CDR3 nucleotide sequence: TGTGCCAGCAGTAGCCGGAGGGCGGGGAGAAACAATGAGCAGTTCTTC.